Described below is a single TCR beta chain sequence and its context. A single record per CDR3 protein comes from TCRdb applying MiXCR to the RT-PCR reads. The data show about 570,000 distinct CDR3 sequences, around 11% seen once. The sample belongs to a study of response to subunit inactivated influenza vaccine. The data also belong to a second study, concerning T cells expressing NK-cell markers. From that study: UMI-tagged 5'RACE template switching yielded the TCR beta cDNA. Sorting of alpha-beta TCR T cells alone was achieved in several experiments with an anti-gamma-delta TCR antibody.

Sequenced material: PBMCs from blood, taken on the day of vaccination. The receptor was isolated from a middle-aged man who received an inactivated influenza vaccine.

CDR3 region: CASSRQGSPNQPQHF. In DNA form, the CDR3 reads TGTGCCAGCAGCAGACAGGGTAGCCCTAATCAGCCCCAGCATTTT. The chain joins TRBV12-3 or TRBV12-4 to TRBJ1-5; 7 bases fit TRBD1. The ends lost 6 bases at V and 4 bases at J; junction bases unmatched: 9. The CDR3 extends over 15 amino acids.